A selection of T cell receptor beta chains follows, all from one sample in a study of beta chain features in type 1 diabetes. TCRdb's table, derived via immunoSEQ multiplex PCR, lists solely in-frame clones and lacks some. Of around 110,000 clones listed, 16% are singletons. What was sequenced was central memory CD4+ T cells from blood. All receptors come from a man aged 25-45 years with type 1 diabetes. Each CDR3 is given with its conserved first and last residue. A D gene is named only where the DNA matches it firmly. Clone sizes are given selectively: once, few, many, or a class where the clone is expanded.

TRBJ2-4 TRBV29-1 . . CTTREALAKNIQYF TGCACAACCCGGGAAGCCCTAGCCAAAAACATTCAGTACTTC
TRBJ2-7 TRBV13 . many CASSWRGEQYF TGTGCCAGCAGCTGGAGAGGCGAGCAGTACTTC
TRBJ1-2 TRBV5-1 . . CASRLRTGRWDYGYTF TGCGCCAGCAGACTAAGAACGGGGCGCTGGGACTATGGCTACACCTTC
TRBJ2-7 TRBV6-1 . few CASSEVSTGLGYEQYF TGTGCCAGCAGTGAAGTGTCGACAGGCCTGGGGTACGAGCAGTACTTC
TRBJ1-5 TRBV19 TRBD1 . CASSILSDRFNQPQHF TGTGCCAGTAGTATCCTCTCGGACAGGTTCAATCAGCCCCAGCATTTT
TRBJ2-3 TRBV7-3 . few CASSLTFTEDTQYF TGTGCCAGCAGCTTAACGTTTACTGAAGATACGCAGTATTTT
TRBJ2-5 TRBV7-2 . few CASSPEVSETQYF TGTGCCAGCAGCCCGGAGGTCTCCGAGACCCAGTACTTC
TRBJ2-7 TRBV7-2 . few CASSLVADSTYEQYF TGTGCCAGCAGCTTAGTAGCGGACAGTACCTACGAGCAGTACTTC
TRBJ1-2 TRBV29-1 . once CSVEQNRGRGTF TGCAGCGTTGAACAAAACAGAGGCCGAGGGACCTTC
TRBJ2-1 TRBV4-3 TRBD2 few CASSQSGGIYNEQFF TGCGCCAGCAGTCAAAGCGGGGGAATCTACAATGAGCAGTTCTTC
TRBJ2-5 TRBV14 . . CASSRSGSGTQYF TGTGCCAGCAGCCGCAGTGGATCAGGGACCCAGTACTTC
TRBJ1-2 TRBV11-2 . . CASSLALGSNGYTF TGTGCCAGCAGCTTAGCTCTGGGTTCGAATGGCTACACCTTC
TRBJ1-6 TRBV7-9 . few CASSLNGRNSPLHF TGTGCCAGCAGCTTAAACGGCAGGAATTCACCCCTCCACTTT
TRBJ1-2 TRBV28 . few CASSFADSLNYGYTF TGTGCCAGCAGTTTCGCGGACAGCCTAAACTATGGCTACACCTTC
TRBJ2-2 TRBV14 . . CASSQGLTANTGELFF TGTGCCAGCAGCCAAGGATTAACAGCGAACACCGGGGAGCTGTTTTTT
TRBJ2-3 TRBV7-6 TRBD1 . CASSLGQTGGTDTQYF TGTGCCAGCAGCTTAGGACAGACAGGGGGGACAGATACGCAGTATTTT